The present TCR beta chain was sequenced within a study of blood T cells in healthy people across ages (dated by TCRdb to about 2015). Describing the broader study: Template switching captured roughly one uniquely barcoded TCR beta cDNA molecule per two T cells in model experiments. The study measured age-related changes in TCR beta repertoire diversity using deep sequencing normalized with unique cDNA molecular identifiers. Four age groups were formed from the donors: young (average 16 years), middle-aged (approximately 39), aged (over 55) and long-lived (more than 75). Donors of different ages were randomly distributed across sequencing lanes to avoid experimental bias. For two donors (one aged 18 to 30 and one aged 80 or older), the study analyzed two additional independent replicas of 1 million unique cDNA reads from the same blood draw.

Turning to this clonotype: The antigen it recognizes is unknown. Qualities for individual bases were not recorded, and no much larger clone is one base off.

Reading the germline V gene gives CDR1 SGHDT and CDR2 YYEEEE. V gives up 2 bases and J gives up 4 bases, and the segment between their germline ends measures 12 bases. The cysteine opens and the phenylalanine closes a CDR3 of 14 amino acids. CDR3 DNA is the only sequence kept; it has 42 bases, read in frame from the first base. General study outcomes and caveats: As age increased, observed TCR beta diversity per million T cells dropped in a roughly linear way, and a significant reduction was already evident by age approximately 40. A strong correlation was found between observed TCR beta diversity and the percentage of naive T cells measured by flow cytometry. Estimates of total diversity from one million sequenced T cells were regarded as lower bounds and underestimates. The CMV infection status of donors was not known, potentially confounding age-related changes in expanded clonotypes. Compared with the aged group, the long-lived group had more naive CD4+ T cells, fewer expanded clones and increased TCR diversity, a pattern suggesting age selection. Bulk unsorted PBMC profiling prevented conclusive comparison of naive and antigen-experienced compartments.

The donors were roughly 40 Caucasian individuals from Russia, aged about 6 to 100 years, who were systemically healthy. Roughly 10 milliliters of peripheral blood were collected from each donor into EDTA-treated Vacutainer tubes. Ficoll-Paque density-gradient centrifugation was used to isolate PBMCs, with at least 7 million obtained per sample. Total RNA, at least 6 micrograms per sample, was extracted from PBMCs with Trizol reagent. For every donor, an aliquot of PBMCs went through flow cytometry to measure the percentages of naive CD45RAhigh/CD27high T cells. Library generation was performed with 5' RACE. A second PCR of roughly 7 to 11 cycles was performed with a sample-barcoded 5' primer and a J-beta primer mix. Each TCR beta cDNA molecule received a unique molecular identifier from a template-switch 5' adaptor carrying 12 random nucleotides. Each sample yielded at least 2.5 million CDR3-containing paired-end reads. All of the RNA was converted into first-strand cDNA using the Mint cDNA synthesis kit, with a TRBC-specific oligonucleotide serving as the primer. All cDNA was treated with uracil-DNA glycosylase and then went through a first 18-cycle PCR with the universal primers M1SS and BC2_uni_R. Processing in the source paper ran as follows. For normalization, 1 million high-quality reads were randomly selected from each sample, with every read carrying a distinct molecular identifier. Reads sharing molecular identifiers were discarded rather than binned into consensus sequences. MiTCR, set to a Q25 quality threshold and the strictest error-elimination algorithm, was used for CDR3 identification, clonotype clustering and error correction. A nonparametric unseen species model with Euler transformation was used to estimate a lower bound on total TCR beta diversity. The public reads were run again by TCRdb, first through fastp at Q25 and then through MiXCR, and only productive beta chains were kept. Each record represents a unique CDR3 protein, reported with the most common genes and DNA among its rows. What appears here as the V and J calls and clone size reflects TCRdb's work, not the paper's. Here the sample has fewer than 2 million distinct CDR3 sequences; about two fifths occur a single time. More than 20% of the sample is in the top ten clones.

Sequenced: blood. The V and J segments used are TRBV5-6 and TRBJ1-1; no D gene call is confident. This sequence originates from a human donor in good health. CDR3 sequence: CASSFISPSTEAFF. The DNA sequence is TGTGCCAGCAGCTTTATATCTCCGAGCACTGAAGCTTTCTTT.